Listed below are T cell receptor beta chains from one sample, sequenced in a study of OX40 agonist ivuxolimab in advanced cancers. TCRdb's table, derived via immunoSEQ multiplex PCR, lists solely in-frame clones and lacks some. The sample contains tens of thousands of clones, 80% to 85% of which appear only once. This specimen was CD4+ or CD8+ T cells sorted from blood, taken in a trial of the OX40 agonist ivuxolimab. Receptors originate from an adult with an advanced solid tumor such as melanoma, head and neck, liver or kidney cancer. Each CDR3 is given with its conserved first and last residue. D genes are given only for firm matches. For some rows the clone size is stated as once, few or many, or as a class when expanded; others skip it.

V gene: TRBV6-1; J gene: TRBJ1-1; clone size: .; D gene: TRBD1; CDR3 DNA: TGTGCCGGCCGGGACAGCTTCTTGAACACTGAAGCTTTCTTT; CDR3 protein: CAGRDSFLNTEAFF
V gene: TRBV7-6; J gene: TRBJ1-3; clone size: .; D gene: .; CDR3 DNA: TGTGCCAGCAGCCCCTCAACAGGGTCTGGAAACACCATATATTTT; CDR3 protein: CASSPSTGSGNTIYF
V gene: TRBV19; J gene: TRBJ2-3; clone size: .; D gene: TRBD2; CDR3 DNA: TGTGCCAGTAGTACCGGACTAGCGGGGTTAGATACGCAGTATTTT; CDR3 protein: CASSTGLAGLDTQYF
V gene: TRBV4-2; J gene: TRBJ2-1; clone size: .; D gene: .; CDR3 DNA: TGTGCCAGCAGCCCCAGCCAAGGCCTATACAATGAGCAGTTCTTC; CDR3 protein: CASSPSQGLYNEQFF
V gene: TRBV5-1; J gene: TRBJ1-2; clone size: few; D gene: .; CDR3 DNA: TGCGCCAGCAGCTTGGCCGGGACAAACTATGGCTACACCTTC; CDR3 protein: CASSLAGTNYGYTF
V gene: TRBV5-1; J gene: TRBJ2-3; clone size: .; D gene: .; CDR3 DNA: TGCGCCAGCAGAGAGGGGTCGGTAGCAGATACGCAGTATTTT; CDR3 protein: CASREGSVADTQYF
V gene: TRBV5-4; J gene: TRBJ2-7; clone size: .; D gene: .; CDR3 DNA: TGTGCCAGCAGCTCCGGGACTTCCTACGAGCAGTACTTC; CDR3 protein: CASSSGTSYEQYF
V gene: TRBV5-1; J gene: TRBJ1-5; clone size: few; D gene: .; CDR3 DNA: TGCGCCAGCAGCTTGGACGGCCAGGGGCAGCCCCAGCATTTT; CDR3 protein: CASSLDGQGQPQHF
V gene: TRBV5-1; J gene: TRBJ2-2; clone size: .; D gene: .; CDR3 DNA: TGCGCCAGCAGCGCGTTTACCGGGGAGCTGTTTTTT; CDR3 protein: CASSAFTGELFF
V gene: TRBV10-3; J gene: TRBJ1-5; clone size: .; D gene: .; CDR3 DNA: TGTGCCACCGGCCGGGCAGGGGGCAATCAGCCCCAGCATTTT; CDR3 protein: CATGRAGGNQPQHF
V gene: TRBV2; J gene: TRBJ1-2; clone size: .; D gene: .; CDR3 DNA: TGTGCCAGCAGTGGCGGGTCTGGCTACACCTTC; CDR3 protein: CASSGGSGYTF
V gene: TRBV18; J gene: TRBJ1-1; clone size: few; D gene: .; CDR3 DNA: TGTGCCAGCTCAACTAGTTCAGGGGATCGCTGGAACACTGAAGCTTTCTTT; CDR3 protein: CASSTSSGDRWNTEAFF
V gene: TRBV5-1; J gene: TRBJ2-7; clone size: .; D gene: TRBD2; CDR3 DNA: TGCGCCAGCAGCTTAGCGGGGGGGCCTTCCGAGCAGTACTTC; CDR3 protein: CASSLAGGPSEQYF
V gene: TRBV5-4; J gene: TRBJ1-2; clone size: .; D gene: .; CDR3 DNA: TGTGCCAGCACCATTTCAACAACAGACAACTATGGCTACACCTTC; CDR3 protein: CASTISTTDNYGYTF
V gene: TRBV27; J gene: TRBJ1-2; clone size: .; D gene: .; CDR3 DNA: TGTGCCAGCAGTCCCACCGGGGGTATCTATGGCTACACCTTC; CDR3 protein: CASSPTGGIYGYTF
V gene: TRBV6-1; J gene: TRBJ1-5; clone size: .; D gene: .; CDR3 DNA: TGTGCCAGCAGTGAAAACGGGGGCAATCAGCCCCAGCATTTT; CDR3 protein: CASSENGGNQPQHF
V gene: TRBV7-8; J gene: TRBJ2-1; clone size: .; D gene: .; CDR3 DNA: TGTGCCAGCAGCTCGTCGGCTTCGGGGCACGGGACCCAGCAGTTCTTC; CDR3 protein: CASSSSASGHGTQQFF
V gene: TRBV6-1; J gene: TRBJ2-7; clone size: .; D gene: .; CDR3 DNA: TGTGCCAGCAGTGCCGGGGCTGCCTCCTACGAGCAGTACTTC; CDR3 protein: CASSAGAASYEQYF
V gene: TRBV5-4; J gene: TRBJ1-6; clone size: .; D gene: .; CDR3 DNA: TGTGCCAGCAGCTTGGGCCAGGGTAATTCACCCCTCCACTTT; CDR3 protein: CASSLGQGNSPLHF